This T cell receptor beta chain was documented in a study of blood T cell repertoires in COVID-19. The table came from immunoSEQ multiplex PCR; TCRdb's copy has only in-frame clones and leaves some out. The top ten clones hold under 15% of a sample with about 180,000 clones, more than 75% of them seen once. V was clipped by 1 base and J by 2 bases, with 2 bases between them. This CDR3 has 12 residues. Germline loops: CDR1 MDHEN, CDR2 SYDVKM. This chain connects TRBV28 to TRBJ1-2, with D uncertain. The sequenced sample consisted of peripheral blood. The receptor was derived from a woman between 65 and 79 years old with COVID-19, enrolled during active disease. CDR3 coding DNA: TGTGCCAGCAGTTTATCAAACTATGGCTACACCTTC. The encoded protein is CASSLSNYGYTF.